Sequencing of this T cell receptor (beta chain) was carried out in a study of T cell changes during pregnancy in multiple sclerosis. Some clones are missing from TCRdb's copy, which holds only in-frame ones; the method was immunoSEQ multiplex PCR. The data show tens of thousands of clones, around 90% seen once. CDR3 length equals 14 residues. Germline V gives CDR1 LNHDA, CDR2 SQIVND (reference sequence). Trimming took 3 bases from V and 4 from J; bases not matched to a gene: 1. This sample comprised CD4+ T cells from peripheral blood mononuclear cells, obtained in the second trimester of pregnancy. This chain joins TRBV19 and TRBJ2-2, with 8 bases that match TRBD1. The TCR comes from a female donor in good health, enrolled as a control in a pregnancy study. The CDR3 bases are TGTGCCAGTAGTATGACAGGGGTCACCGGGGAGCTGTTTTTT. Protein product: CASSMTGVTGELFF. Drawing the rest from reference TRBV19 and TRBJ2-2, the complete variable domain is DGGITQSPKYLFRKEGQNVTLSCEQNLNHDAMYWYRQDPGQGLRLIYYSQIVNDFQKGDIAEGYSVSREKKESFPLTVTSAQKNPTAFYLCASSMTGVTGELFFGEGSRLTVL.